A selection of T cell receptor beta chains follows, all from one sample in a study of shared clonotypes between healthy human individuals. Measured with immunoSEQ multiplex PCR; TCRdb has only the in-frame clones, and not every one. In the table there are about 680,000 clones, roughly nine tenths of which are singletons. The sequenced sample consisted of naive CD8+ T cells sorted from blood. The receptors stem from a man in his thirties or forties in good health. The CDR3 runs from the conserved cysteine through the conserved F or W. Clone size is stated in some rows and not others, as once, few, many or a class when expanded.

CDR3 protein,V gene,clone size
CASSPLSQGNYEQYF,TRBV18,NA
CASSPNPDRVDGYTF,TRBV7-3,NA
CASSTRSSGELFF,TRBV5-4,NA
CASSLAFPEYEQYF,TRBV7-8,many
CASGVGSNYGYTF,TRBV27,NA
CSVEGRGGRDSSRLSSYNEQFF,TRBV29-1,NA
CASEGRIAGYNEQFF,TRBV14,NA
CSVRRGGQETQYF,TRBV29-1,NA
CASSDGAGGIYEQYF,TRBV6-4,NA
CASSLSRGARTEAFF,TRBV27,once
CASSSGVKAKPQHF,TRBV6-1,NA
CASRQGRNTEAFF,TRBV19,once
CASSLGDRELTGELFF,TRBV5-4,NA
CASGGGPGANVLTF,TRBV9,NA
CASSSPEAGAYEQYF,TRBV7-3,once
CSVDSPTTGNYGYTF,TRBV29-1,NA
CASSRDSHEQYF,TRBV11-2,NA
CASSLDSQGAYDDEQFF,TRBV11-2,NA
CATSRVDGAAYEQYF,TRBV15,NA
CSVRTGTGGYEQYF,TRBV29-1,NA
CASMEQDTDTQYF,TRBV28,NA
CASSDSPLQGNYGYTF,TRBV25-1,NA
CASSLGQGEAEAFF,TRBV18,NA
CASGLQVDEQYF,TRBV6-6,NA
CASRTTEHYNEQFF,TRBV7-9,NA
CATQPGQGVQPQHF,TRBV6-5,few
CASTSGTGFYEQYF,TRBV6-1,NA
CASSFWTYNEQFF,TRBV7-9,few
CASSQVLGDPKGQYF,TRBV4-1,NA
CSVTGLAGGPSDTQYF,TRBV29-1,NA
CASSPLASARETQYF,TRBV5-1,once
CATRGRSGAFF,TRBV7-9,NA
CASSISGSGANVLTF,TRBV6-5,once
CASSQNSGSETQYF,TRBV4-2,NA
CASSTGTGREKLFF,TRBV10-2,NA
CSVWLAGYYEQYF,TRBV29-1,NA
CASSHRGRTTDTQYF,TRBV7-9,NA
CASSGGRAGVHTDTQYF,TRBV2,NA
CASSLGSGSVNEQFF,TRBV7-6,NA
CASSPPGLAGATGELFF,TRBV27,NA
CASSHETGASNTGELFF,TRBV4-3,NA
CASSGLDPPNTEAFF,TRBV19,once
CSVDSLIYGYTF,TRBV29-1,NA
CASSLVGGDGYTF,TRBV7-9,NA
CASSQALGMNTEAFF,TRBV4-1,NA
CASSQDDTDTQYF,TRBV14,NA
CASSQDPTVISSGANVLTF,TRBV4-3,NA
CASSDTGLAGGSYNEQFF,TRBV7-3,NA
CASSWRGTGQETQYF,TRBV28,NA
CASSKRQGENIQYF,TRBV2,NA
CASSRQESDDTDTQYF,TRBV4-1,NA
CASSQGTENTEAFF,TRBV4-1,NA
CSVEGTSGSSYTGELFF,TRBV29-1,NA
CASSSLVHEQFF,TRBV28,NA
CASSPGRGFNTEAFF,TRBV9,once
CASSLIAGAPVGEQFF,TRBV7-3,once
CASSSVMTGGRTQYF,TRBV27,NA
CAILPPQGEDTEAFF,TRBV2,NA